The T cell receptor (beta chain) described here comes from a study of T cells in localized non-small cell lung cancer. The study, taken as a whole, reports: Uninvolved adjacent lung, not tumor, had the highest T cell clonality. Out of the top 100 tumor clones, a median roughly 58 were seen in adjacent lung. A higher density of T cells in blood coincided with extended overall survival. Only one tumor region went through sequencing, so heterogeneity may still be there.

This CDR3 comprises 14 residues. Germline V CDR1 and CDR2: SGHNT, YYREEE (reference sequence). Trimming left V 9 bases short and J 2 bases short, with 14 bases between. Libraries were prepared by immunoSEQ multiplex PCR; TCRdb keeps only in-frame clonotypes and omits some of them. The sample carries tens of thousands of clones, about 83% recorded once. On this clone: Its antigen is undetermined.

V usage is TRBV5-4 and J usage is TRBJ2-2; D ambiguous. Specimen: peripheral blood, collected before any cancer treatment. The sequence was collected from a female donor over 55 with stage I lung adenocarcinoma. This CDR3 reads CATAKHPNTGELFF. The CDR3 nucleotides are TGTGCCACCGCCAAGCACCCAAACACCGGGGAGCTGTTTTTT.